Sequencing of this T cell receptor (beta chain) was carried out in a study of Ad26.COV2.S vaccination and SARS-CoV-2 variants. Background on the study: Of the COV1001 trial arms, the Ad26.COV2.S arm included the donor. Once or twice, 56 days apart, Ad26.COV2.S was delivered intramuscularly.

Assay: immunoSEQ multiplex PCR; the TCRdb copy retains only in-frame clones and omits some. The data contain hundreds of thousands of clones, about 89% of them seen just once; the ten biggest clones take up around 1.4%. CDR1 is MNHEY, CDR2 SVGAGI, per germline. The CDR3 is 14 residues long. V lost 7 bases and J 4 bases, leaving 13 bases between the germline ends. Study-level findings and limits: Substantial post-vaccination breadth of spike-specific CD8+ and CD4+ T cell responses was reported.

Remarks on this clone: Its antigen is currently unknown.

Specified treatment: some 19 received Ad26.COV2.S at low or high dose, single or two shots; about 5 received placebo; per-sample allocation not given. The samples date from day 63 after the first vaccine or placebo injection. The material was peripheral blood, obtained in a trial of Ad26.COV2.S vaccine versus placebo. The gene calls are TRBV6-5 and TRBJ2-2, with D perhaps matching TRBD1 (6 bases). The TCR originated in a person between 18 and 65 years old who received the Ad26.COV2.S COVID-19 vaccine or a placebo. In DNA, the CDR3 is TGTGCCAGCAACATCGACAGGATCACCGGGGAGCTGTTTTTT. This gives the protein CASNIDRITGELFF.